The 2 T cell receptor beta chains below all came from one sample that was sequenced in a study of T cells in narcolepsy. Clones were sequenced by immunoSEQ multiplex PCR, and TCRdb holds only the in-frame ones, with some missing. The repertoire consists of fewer than 35,000 clones, with over 80% occurring once and the leading ten covering over 0.9%. The sequencing input was CD45RA- memory CD4+ T cells from PBMCs. These receptor sequences come from a human donor with narcolepsy.

This chain links TRBV6-5 with TRBJ1-6, with TRBD1 as a possible D gene (5 bases). The germline V gene encodes CDR1 MNHEY and CDR2 SVGAGI. The ends were cut back, 0 bases at V and 7 bases at J, with 7 bases in the middle. The CDR3 contains 14 residues. CDR3 sequence (DNA): TGTGCCAGCAGTTACTCAGGGGTGAATTCACCCCTCCACTTT. Its protein is CASSYSGVNSPLHF.

This clone has only one observation. The DNA for the CDR3 is TGTGCCAGCAGCACCGAACAGGGGACACCCCTCCACTTT. Translation: CASSTEQGTPLHF. The V call is TRBV9, the J call TRBJ1-6; 7 bases are shared with TRBD1. V shed 4 bases and J 11 bases; nucleotides not matched to a gene: 6. CDR3 length equals 13 residues. Germline V CDR1 and CDR2: SGDLS, YYNGEE.